The 6 T cell receptor beta chains given below trace back to one sample, sequenced in a study of CD8 T cells in ankylosing spondylitis (dated by TCRdb to about 2017). Receptor libraries were prepared by 5' RACE. TCRdb shows the sequencer as Illumina HiSeq 2500. The public sequencing data were trimmed at Q25 with fastp and processed into clonotypes with MiXCR by TCRdb, which kept only in-frame beta chains. Every entry covers one CDR3 protein and lists the most common genes and DNA from its rows. Across this sample there are about 340,000 distinct CDR3 sequences, with 20% seen only once. The top ten clones comprise 10% to 15% of the sample. Specimen: blood, either unsorted or a sorted T cell fraction (not recorded which). These receptors all stem from a male donor with ankylosing spondylitis or in good health (not recorded which).

J is TRBJ2-1 and V is TRBV10-3; D is unclear. V was cut by 3 bases and J by 6 bases, with 6 bases left in between. This CDR3 is built from 12 residues. Germline V lookup: CDR1 ENHRY, CDR2 SYGVKD. The CDR3: CAISDRSNEQFF. The CDR3 nucleotides are TGTGCCATCAGTGATCGGAGCAATGAGCAGTTCTTC.

This rearrangement joins TRBV11-2 to TRBJ2-1, with D perhaps matching TRBD1 (5 bases). The CDR3 loop spans 16 amino acids. With 0 bases removed from V and 3 bases from J, the gap between germline ends came to 12 bases. CDR1 and CDR2 from the germline V gene are SGHAT and FQNNGV. In DNA form, the CDR3 reads TGTGCCAGCAGCTTAGATGGTGGGGCCTTCTACAATGAGCAGTTCTTC. This translates into CASSLDGGAFYNEQFF.

There are many counts of this clonotype. V is TRBV28 and J is TRBJ1-3; D not resolved. CDR3 size: 13 residues. The ends were cut back, 2 bases at V and 4 bases at J, with 6 bases in the middle. Germline V lookup: CDR1 MDHEN, CDR2 SYDVKM. The DNA of the CDR3 is TGTGCCAGCAGTTTACTTCAGGGAAACACCATATATTTT. Translating it yields CASSLLQGNTIYF.

This clonotype was recorded only once. The chain recombines TRBV29-1 with TRBJ2-5, with 8 bases that match TRBD1. CDR1 and CDR2 from the germline V gene are SQVTM and ANQGSEA. The CDR3 covers 11 residues. The V and J ends lost 6 bases and 4 bases, in that order; junction bases with no gene match: 1. CDR3 in amino acids: CSVTGGETQYF. CDR3 nucleotide sequence: TGCAGCGTAACAGGGGGAGAGACCCAGTACTTC.

This sequence joins TRBV18 and TRBJ2-1, with D possibly matching TRBD1 (6 bases). Germline CDR1 and CDR2: KGHSH and LQKENI. Trimming took off 10 bases at V and 5 bases at J, with 15 bases between the two ends. The length of the CDR3 is 13 residues. CDR3 sequence: CAIREDRHNEQFF. The CDR3 DNA reads as TGTGCCATCCGCGAGGACAGACACAATGAGCAGTTCTTC.

V is TRBV12-3 or TRBV12-4 and J is TRBJ1-2; tentatively, D is TRBD1 (5 bases). The CDR3 is 15 amino acids. V was cut by 1 base and J by 1 base, with 10 bases left in between. CDR3 sequence: CASSLVATVNYGYTF. The CDR3 coding sequence is TGTGCCAGCAGTTTAGTCGCGACAGTTAACTATGGCTACACCTTC.